These 10 T cell receptor beta chains were all obtained from the same sample, sequenced in a study of blood T cell repertoires in COVID-19. The assay was immunoSEQ multiplex PCR, and TCRdb's table has in-frame clones only and misses some. The sample lists 120,000 to 150,000 clones; about 82% were seen once. Sequenced input: PBMCs or T cells enriched from blood (not recorded which). These TCRs come from a woman between 40 and 50 years old who had recovered from COVID-19.

This clone came up a few times. J is TRBJ2-1 and V is TRBV2; 8 nucleotides match TRBD2. The V gene end was trimmed by 7 bases and the J gene end by 4 bases; junction bases not matched to a gene: 6. Germline V gene data show CDR1 as SNHLY and CDR2 as FYNNEI. This CDR3 spans 14 amino acids. The CDR3 bases are TGTGCCAGCAAATTAGCGGGGCCTTACAATGAGCAGTTCTTC. As protein: CASKLAGPYNEQFF.

V is TRBV11-2 and J is TRBJ2-7; 12 bases align to TRBD2. CDR3 length: 17 amino acids. Trimming cost V 5 bases and J 2 bases; bases outside gene matches: 10. Germline assignment: CDR1 SGHAT and CDR2 FQNNGV. The CDR3 DNA sequence: TGTGCCAGCAGCCGGGGGGCTAGCGGGGGGGCCCCCTACGAGCAGTACTTC. Its translation is CASSRGASGGAPYEQYF.

The rearrangement links TRBV6-4 to TRBJ2-1; no definite D call. V lost 4 bases and J 0 bases, leaving 7 bases between the germline ends. CDR1 and CDR2 from the germline V gene are MRHNA and SNTAGT. This CDR3 has 14 amino acids. CDR3 sequence: CASSVTSSYNEQFF. In nucleotides, the CDR3 is TGTGCCAGCAGTGTTACGAGCTCCTACAATGAGCAGTTCTTC.

The chain employs TRBV6-2 or TRBV6-3 and TRBJ2-2; D is perhaps TRBD1 (6 bases). Germline lookup yields CDR1 MNHEY and CDR2 SVGEGT. The V end was cut by 6 bases, the J end by 5 bases, with 13 bases between. The CDR3 is 14 residues long. CDR3 loop: CASSRGQRTGELFF. The CDR3 DNA reads as TGTGCCAGCAGCCGGGGACAACGAACCGGGGAGCTGTTTTTT.

The rearrangement joins TRBV2 to TRBJ2-1, with 7 bases fitting TRBD1. Germline assignment: CDR1 SNHLY and CDR2 FYNNEI. With V trimmed by 7 bases and J by 7 bases, 13 bases remained unmatched. The CDR3 is made up of 15 amino acids. Here the CDR3 DNA reads TGTGCCAGCACCCAAGACAGGGCCTCTATAAATGAGCAGTTCTTC. The encoded protein is CASTQDRASINEQFF.

The chain carries TRBV7-8 and TRBJ1-1, with D possibly being TRBD1 (6 bases). This CDR3 is 14 amino acids long. Trimming pared 5 bases from V and 4 bases from J, leaving 14 bases between. Germline CDR1 SGHVS, CDR2 FQNEAQ. CDR3 residues: CASSTRTVPTEAFF. CDR3 nucleotide sequence: TGTGCCAGCAGCACGAGGACAGTACCCACTGAAGCTTTCTTT.

This chain links TRBV6-6 with TRBJ1-1; 8 nucleotides align to TRBD1. From germline, CDR1 is MNHNY and CDR2 SVGAGI (reference sequence). This CDR3 spans 14 amino acids. V lost 2 bases to trimming and J lost 7 bases; unmatched junction nucleotides: 6. CDR3 coding DNA: TGTGCCAGCAGTTACCTGGACAGGGTTGATGAAGCTTTCTTT. This sequence encodes CASSYLDRVDEAFF.

The genes are TRBV6-5 and TRBJ2-2; 9 bases agree with TRBD1. With 4 bases clipped from V and 5 bases from J, the junction kept 2 bases outside the gene matches. CDR3 length equals 14 residues. CDR1 MNHEY and CDR2 SVGAGI come from the germline V gene. CDR3 DNA: TGTGCCAGCAGTTTACAGGGGGCGACCGGGGAGCTGTTTTTT. This codes for CASSLQGATGELFF.

The table lists this clone with a few counts. This chain uses TRBV3-1 (or the pseudogene TRBV3-2) with TRBJ1-6; TRBD1 aligns across 10 bases. The germline V gene has CDR1 LGHDT and CDR2 YNNKEL (reference sequence). V was clipped by 4 bases and J by 8 bases; unmatched bases: 2. The CDR3 is made up of 14 amino acids. CDR3 amino acids: CASSLGTGDSPLHF. In DNA form, the CDR3 reads TGTGCCAGCAGCCTTGGGACAGGGGATTCACCCCTCCACTTT.

The rearrangement uses TRBV21-1 and TRBJ1-5. TRBV21-1 is listed as a pseudogene. This CDR3 contains 15 residues. The CDR3 bases are TGTGCCAGCAGCAACGACTGGGACTTCAATCAGCCCCAGCATTTT. Translated, it gives CASSNDWDFNQPQHF.